Below, 19 T cell receptor beta chains from the same sample are listed, as sequenced in a study of blood T cell repertoires in COVID-19. Method: immunoSEQ multiplex PCR; TCRdb's copy keeps in-frame clones and lacks some. The table records more than 65,000 clones, roughly 80% of them present only once. The sample was peripheral blood. These receptors originate from a man aged 25-45 years with COVID-19, enrolled during active disease.

The rearrangement joins TRBV28 to TRBJ2-7, with D tentatively TRBD1 (6 bases). V was trimmed by 2 bases and J by 0 bases, leaving 20 bases between them. Per the germline V gene, CDR1 is MDHEN and CDR2 is SYDVKM. The CDR3 consists of 18 residues. In DNA form, the CDR3 reads TGTGCCAGCAGTTTAACCCCCCAAGACAGGAGCAGCTCCTACGAGCAGTACTTC. It encodes CASSLTPQDRSSSYEQYF.

Turning to this clone: An end of the junction does not agree with germline; a read error may underlie this. The chain links TRBV7-7 to TRBJ2-5; maybe TRBD1 (6 bases). This CDR3 has 14 residues. CDR1 and CDR2 from the germline V gene are SSHAT and FNYEAQ (reference sequence). DNA for the CDR3: TGTGCTAGCAGCTTAAACAGGGTCCAGGAGACCCAGTACTTC. It yields the protein CASSLNRVQETQYF. Full variable domain (outside the CDR3, taken from reference TRBV7-7 and TRBJ2-5): GAGVSQSPRYKVTKRGQDVTLRCDPISSHATLYWYQQALGQGPEFLTYFNYEAQPDKSGLPSDRFSAERPEGSISTLTIQRTEQRDSAMYRCASSLNRVQETQYFGPGTRLLVL.

Only a few counts were recorded for this clone. The chain recombines TRBV27 with TRBJ2-1, with D possibly matching TRBD2 (6 bases). The CDR3 extends over 15 amino acids. Deletions cut 4 bases from V and 3 bases from J, with 13 bases between. The germline V gene has CDR1 MNHEY and CDR2 SMNVEV (reference sequence). CDR3 protein: CASSSLSGYYNEQFF. Here the CDR3 DNA reads TGTGCCAGCAGTTCCCTTAGCGGTTACTACAATGAGCAGTTCTTC.

The chain uses TRBV7-6 and TRBJ1-1, with a weak D call TRBD1 (5 bases). The V gene lost 4 bases and the J gene lost 2 bases, with 8 bases spanning the gap. CDR1 and CDR2 from the germline V gene are SGHVS and FNYEAQ. CDR3 length: 13 residues. In DNA form, the CDR3 reads TGTGCCAGCAGCTCCGACAGTAACACTGAAGCTTTCTTT. Translated: CASSSDSNTEAFF.

This clone occurred once. The chain carries TRBV28 and TRBJ1-1; D gene ambiguous. The CDR3 totals 17 residues. Germline V gene sequence: CDR1 MDHEN, CDR2 SYDVKM. V gave up 6 bases and J gave up 2 bases, with 22 bases separating them. CDR3 protein: CASSQLPTVAANTEAFF. CDR3 DNA sequence: TGTGCCAGCAGCCAACTACCCACGGTGGCAGCTAACACTGAAGCTTTCTTT.

This chain links TRBV5-1 with TRBJ2-5, with 12 bases that match TRBD2. Germline lookup yields CDR1 SGHRS and CDR2 YFSETQ. The CDR3 runs to 16 residues. Unmatched junction bases numbered 9, after V lost 5 bases and J lost 4 bases. The CDR3 sequence: CASSDLLAGGGETQYF. In DNA form, the CDR3 reads TGCGCCAGCAGTGACCTTCTAGCGGGAGGGGGAGAGACCCAGTACTTC.

V gene TRBV30 combines with J gene TRBJ2-7; the D gene is possibly TRBD2 (5 bases). The V end lost 4 bases, the J end lost 2 bases, and 15 bases lay between the germline ends. CDR3 length: 14 amino acids. Germline-derived CDR1 and CDR2 are GTSNPN and SVGIG (reference sequence). The CDR3: CAWTGIGGPYEQYF. CDR3 sequence (DNA): TGTGCCTGGACGGGGATCGGCGGGCCCTACGAGCAGTACTTC.

The chain uses TRBV29-1 and TRBJ1-2, with TRBD1 matching 9 bases. Germline-derived CDR1 and CDR2 are SQVTM and ANQGSEA. The CDR3 spans 12 residues. Trimming cost V 7 bases and J 7 bases; bases outside gene matches: 7. CDR3 DNA: TGCAGCGCACAGGGGGCAGAGGGTGGCTACACCTTC. It codes for CSAQGAEGGYTF.

This rearrangement joins TRBV28 to TRBJ1-1, with 7 bases that match TRBD1. CDR3 length equals 15 residues. V lost 3 bases to trimming and J lost 6 bases; unmatched junction nucleotides: 10. Germline V gene data show CDR1 as MDHEN and CDR2 as SYDVKM. DNA of the CDR3: TGTGCCAGCAGTTTTAGAGGACAGGTAGTGGCTGAAGCTTTCTTT. This translates into CASSFRGQVVAEAFF.

The J gene is TRBJ1-2, the V gene TRBV19; 7 bases align to TRBD1. CDR1 LNHDA and CDR2 SQIVND come from the germline V gene (reference sequence). Unmatched junction bases numbered 9, after V lost 7 bases and J lost 7 bases. The CDR3 runs to 13 residues. The CDR3, as DNA: TGTGCCAGTACCCCCGACAGGGTACTTGGCTACACCTTC. Translated, it gives CASTPDRVLGYTF.

This sequence joins TRBV29-1 and TRBJ2-3; D may be TRBD1 (5 bases). V dropped 4 bases and J dropped 0 bases, with 14 bases sitting between them. The germline CDR1 and CDR2 sequences are SQVTM and ANQGSEA. The CDR3 runs 15 residues. In DNA, the CDR3 is TGCAGCGTTGGAACAGGCTCTGTTAGCACAGATACGCAGTATTTT. This codes for CSVGTGSVSTDTQYF.

V is TRBV6-5 and J is TRBJ2-7; TRBD2 matches 13 bases. The V gene end was trimmed by 7 bases and the J gene end by 4 bases; junction bases not matched to a gene: 7. The CDR3 is 15 residues long. Germline CDR1 reads MNHEY; CDR2 reads SVGAGI. The CDR3: CASTRTSGSVYEQYF. The CDR3 DNA is TGTGCCAGCACTCGGACTAGCGGGAGTGTATACGAGCAGTACTTC.

The CDR3 loop reads CAWAQTGTYEQYF. CDR3 coding DNA: TGTGCCTGGGCACAGACCGGGACCTACGAGCAGTACTTC. The gene calls are TRBV30 and TRBJ2-7; D is possibly TRBD2 (5 bases). The germline CDR1 and CDR2 sequences are GTSNPN and SVGIG (reference sequence). CDR3 length equals 13 residues. The germline V and J ends were trimmed by 5 bases and 2 bases, with 13 bases remaining between them. Full variable domain (remainder filled in from reference TRBV30 and TRBJ2-7): SQTIHQWPATLVQPVGSPLSLECTVEGTSNPNLYWYRQAAGRGLQLLFYSVGIGQISSEVPQNLSASRPQDRQFILSSKKLLLSDSGFYLCAWAQTGTYEQYFGPGTRLTVT.

For this clone: One junction end disagrees with the germline gene, perhaps due to a read error. CDR3 sequence (DNA): TGCAGTGCGTCCAGTGGCCCCGTATTT. Its protein is CSASSGPVF. The rearrangement joins TRBV20-1 to TRBJ1-1; D call uncertain. The CDR3 is 9 amino acids. The V gene's germline CDR1 is DFQATT and CDR2 SNEGSKA (reference sequence).

The genes are TRBV10-2 and TRBJ2-4; the D gene is possibly TRBD2 (5 bases). The CDR3 has 14 residues. Trimming shortened V by 5 bases and J by 11 bases, and 19 bases separated the two germline ends. Germline CDR1 WSHSY, CDR2 SAAADI. The CDR3 bases are TGCGCCAGCAGTCTAAAGCGGTCCCAGGAATTTCAGTACTTC. Protein: CASSLKRSQEFQYF.

This clone has only one observation. The chain recombines TRBV5-5 with TRBJ1-1, with D possibly being TRBD1 (6 bases). The CDR3 is 13 amino acids. CDR1 is SGHKS, CDR2 YYEKEE, per germline (reference sequence). The V and J ends lost 2 bases and 7 bases respectively, with 12 bases between them. The CDR3 protein is CASSFSGAVEAFF. The CDR3 DNA sequence: TGTGCCAGCAGCTTCTCAGGGGCGGTTGAAGCTTTCTTT.

This clone was recorded only once. This chain joins TRBV11-2 and TRBJ2-7; tentatively, D is TRBD2 (7 bases). Trimming cost V 2 bases and J 6 bases, with 14 bases left between them. The germline V gene has CDR1 SGHAT and CDR2 FQNNGV. The CDR3 loop spans 14 amino acids. For the CDR3, the DNA is TGTGCCAGCAGCTTAAATCCGGGGGGCCCCGAGCAGTACTTC. Translation gives CASSLNPGGPEQYF.

This chain links TRBV29-1 with TRBJ1-5, with 9 bases lining up with TRBD1. This CDR3 has 12 amino acids. Per the germline V gene, CDR1 is SQVTM and CDR2 is ANQGSEA. Trimming cost V 6 bases and J 6 bases; bases outside gene matches: 3. CDR3 DNA sequence: TGCAGCGTCGGGACAGGGCGTCAGCCCCAGCATTTT. This gives the protein CSVGTGRQPQHF.

The V gene is TRBV7-9, the J gene TRBJ2-7; 7 positions agree with TRBD2. Unmatched junction bases numbered 5, after V lost 1 base and J lost 2 bases. There are 15 residues in the CDR3. The germline V gene encodes CDR1 SEHNR and CDR2 FQNEAQ (reference sequence). In nucleotides, the CDR3 is TGTGCCAGCAGCTTAGTGGGGGAGGGCCCCTACGAGCAGTACTTC. This sequence encodes CASSLVGEGPYEQYF.